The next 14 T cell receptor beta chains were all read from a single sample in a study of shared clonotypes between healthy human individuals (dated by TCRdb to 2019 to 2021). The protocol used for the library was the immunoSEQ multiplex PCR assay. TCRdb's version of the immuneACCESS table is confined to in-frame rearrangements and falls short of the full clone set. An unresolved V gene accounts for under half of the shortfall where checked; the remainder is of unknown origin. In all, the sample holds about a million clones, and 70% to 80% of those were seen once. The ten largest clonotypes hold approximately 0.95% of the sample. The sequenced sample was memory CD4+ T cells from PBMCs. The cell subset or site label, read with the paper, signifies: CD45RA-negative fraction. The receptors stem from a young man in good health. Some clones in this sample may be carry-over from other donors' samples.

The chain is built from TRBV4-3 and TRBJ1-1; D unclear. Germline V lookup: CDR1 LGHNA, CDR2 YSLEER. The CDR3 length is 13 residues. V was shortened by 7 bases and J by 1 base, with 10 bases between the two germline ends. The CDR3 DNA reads TGCGCCAGCAAGCCCCGGGGGAACACTGAAGCTTTCTTT. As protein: CASKPRGNTEAFF.

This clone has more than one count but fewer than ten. This CDR3 is CASSPQGDTDTQYF. As DNA, the CDR3 is TGCGCCAGCAGCCCACAGGGGGACACAGATACGCAGTATTTT. This chain connects TRBV5-1 to TRBJ2-3, with 8 bases matching TRBD1. Trimming at V came to 4 bases and at J to 2 bases, leaving 3 bases not matched to a gene. The germline V gene encodes CDR1 SGHRS and CDR2 YFSETQ. The CDR3 contains 14 residues.

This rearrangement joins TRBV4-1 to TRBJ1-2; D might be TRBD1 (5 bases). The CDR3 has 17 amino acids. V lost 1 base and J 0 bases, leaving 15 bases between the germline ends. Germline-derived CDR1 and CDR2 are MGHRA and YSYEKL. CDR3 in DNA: TGCGCCAGCAGCCAAGTTCAGGTACAGGCCGCTAACTATGGCTACACCTTC. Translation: CASSQVQVQAANYGYTF.

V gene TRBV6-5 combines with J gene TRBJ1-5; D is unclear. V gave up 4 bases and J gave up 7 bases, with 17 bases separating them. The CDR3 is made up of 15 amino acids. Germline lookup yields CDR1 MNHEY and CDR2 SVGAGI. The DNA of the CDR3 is TGTGCCAGCAGTTCAATTGGAGGGTTGGTACAGCCCCAGCATTTT. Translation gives CASSSIGGLVQPQHF.

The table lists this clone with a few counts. Written as DNA, the CDR3 is TGTGCCAGCAGCCAAGGCGATGGGCGGGACTACGAGCAGTACTTC. Its translation: CASSQGDGRDYEQYF. This chain joins TRBV14 and TRBJ2-7; a possible D gene is TRBD2 (6 bases). V was shortened by 1 base and J by 3 bases, with 13 bases between the two germline ends. The CDR3 consists of 15 residues. Germline values: CDR1 SGHDN, CDR2 FVKESK.

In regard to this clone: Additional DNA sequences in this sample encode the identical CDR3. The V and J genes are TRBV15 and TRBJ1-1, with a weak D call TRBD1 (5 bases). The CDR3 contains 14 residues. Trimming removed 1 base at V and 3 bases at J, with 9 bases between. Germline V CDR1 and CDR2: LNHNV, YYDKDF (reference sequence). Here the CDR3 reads CATSRGGAYTEAFF. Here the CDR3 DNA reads TGTGCCACCAGCAGAGGGGGCGCTTACACTGAAGCTTTCTTT.

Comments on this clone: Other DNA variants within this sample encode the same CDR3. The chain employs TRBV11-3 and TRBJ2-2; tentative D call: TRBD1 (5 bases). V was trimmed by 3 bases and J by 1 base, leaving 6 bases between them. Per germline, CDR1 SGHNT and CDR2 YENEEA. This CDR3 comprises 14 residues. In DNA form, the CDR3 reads TGTGCCAGCAGCTTTGACAGGAACACCGGGGAGCTGTTTTTT. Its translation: CASSFDRNTGELFF.

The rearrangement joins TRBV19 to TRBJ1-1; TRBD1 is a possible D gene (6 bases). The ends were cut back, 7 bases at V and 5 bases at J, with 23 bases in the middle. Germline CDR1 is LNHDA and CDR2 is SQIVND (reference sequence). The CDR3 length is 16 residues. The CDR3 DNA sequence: TGTGCCAGTAAGACGGCTGCGGGGGGCCCCGGAACTGAAGCTTTCTTT. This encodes CASKTAAGGPGTEAFF.

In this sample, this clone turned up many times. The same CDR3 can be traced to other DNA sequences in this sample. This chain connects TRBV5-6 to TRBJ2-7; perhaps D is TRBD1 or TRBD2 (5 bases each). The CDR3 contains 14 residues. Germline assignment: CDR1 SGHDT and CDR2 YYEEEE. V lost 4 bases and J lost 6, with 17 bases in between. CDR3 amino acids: CASSIAGTTTEQYF. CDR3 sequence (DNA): TGTGCCAGCAGCATCGCCGGGACCACGACCGAGCAGTACTTC.

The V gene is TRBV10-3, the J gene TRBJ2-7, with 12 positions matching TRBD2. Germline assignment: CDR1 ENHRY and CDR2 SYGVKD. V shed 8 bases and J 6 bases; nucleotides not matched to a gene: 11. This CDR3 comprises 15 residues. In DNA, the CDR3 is TGTGCCATCGGTAGACTAGCGGGAGCCTCAGCCGAGCAGTACTTC. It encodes CAIGRLAGASAEQYF.

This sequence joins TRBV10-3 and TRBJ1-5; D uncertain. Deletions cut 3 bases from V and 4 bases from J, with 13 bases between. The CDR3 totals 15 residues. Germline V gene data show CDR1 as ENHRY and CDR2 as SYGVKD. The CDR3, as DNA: TGTGCCATCAGTGACGCGGCAGTCTTAAATCAGCCCCAGCATTTT. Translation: CAISDAAVLNQPQHF.

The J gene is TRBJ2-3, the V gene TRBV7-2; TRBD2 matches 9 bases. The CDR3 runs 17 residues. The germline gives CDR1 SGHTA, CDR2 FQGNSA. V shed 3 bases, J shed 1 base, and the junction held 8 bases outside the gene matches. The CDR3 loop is CASSFGGTSRGTDTQYF. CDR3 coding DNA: TGTGCCAGCAGCTTCGGCGGGACTAGCAGAGGCACAGATACGCAGTATTTT. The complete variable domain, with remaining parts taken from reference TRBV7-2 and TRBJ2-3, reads GAGVSQSPSNKVTEKGKDVELRCDPISGHTALYWYRQSLGQGLEFLIYFQGNSAPDKSGLPSDRFSAERTGGSVSTLTIQRTQQEDSAVYLCASSFGGTSRGTDTQYFGPGTRLTVL.

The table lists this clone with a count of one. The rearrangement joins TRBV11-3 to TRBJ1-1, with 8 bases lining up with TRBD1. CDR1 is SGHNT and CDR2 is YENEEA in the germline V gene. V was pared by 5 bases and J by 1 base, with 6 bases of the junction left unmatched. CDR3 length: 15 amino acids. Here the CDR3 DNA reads TGTGCCAGCAGCGCTGGACAGGGCAAGAACACTGAAGCTTTCTTT. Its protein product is CASSAGQGKNTEAFF.

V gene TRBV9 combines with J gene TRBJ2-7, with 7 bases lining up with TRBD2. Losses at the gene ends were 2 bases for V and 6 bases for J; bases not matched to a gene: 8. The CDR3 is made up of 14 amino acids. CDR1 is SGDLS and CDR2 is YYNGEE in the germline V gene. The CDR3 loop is CASSVDPAGVEQYF. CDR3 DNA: TGTGCCAGCAGCGTGGACCCGGCGGGAGTCGAGCAGTACTTC.